This entry lists 9 T cell receptor beta chains sequenced from one sample in a study of blood T cell repertoires in COVID-19. Data came from immunoSEQ multiplex PCR; TCRdb stores just in-frame clones and leaves some out. The data show about 130,000 clones, with about 89% seen just once and about 4.5% held by the top ten. The sequencing input was peripheral blood. The receptors stem from a man between 60 and 70 years old with COVID-19, enrolled during active disease.

The V call is TRBV7-9, the J call TRBJ2-5, with D possibly TRBD1 on 6 matching bases. Trimming left V 1 base short and J 5 bases short, with 11 bases between. The CDR3 length is 14 residues. CDR1 is SEHNR, CDR2 FQNEAQ, per germline (reference sequence). CDR3 sequence reads: CASSLVSGAETQYF. Here the CDR3 DNA reads TGTGCCAGCAGCTTAGTTTCAGGGGCTGAGACCCAGTACTTC.

V and J are TRBV6-2 or TRBV6-3 and TRBJ2-3; the D gene is possibly TRBD2 (6 bases). This CDR3 has 15 amino acids. Germline lookup yields CDR1 MNHEY and CDR2 SVGEGT. V lost 4 bases and J 0 bases, leaving 11 bases between the germline ends. The CDR3 DNA reads as TGTGCCAGCAGTTCCGGGACTTCTAGCACAGATACGCAGTATTTT. Translation: CASSSGTSSTDTQYF.

The gene calls are TRBV7-3 and TRBJ1-1; 7 bases fit TRBD1. Germline-derived CDR1 and CDR2 are SGHTA and FQGTGA. Trimming took 5 bases from V and 5 from J; bases not matched to a gene: 5. This CDR3 is built from 13 residues. CDR3 sequence (DNA): TGTGCCAGCAGCACACAGGGGAATACTGAAGCTTTCTTT. It translates to CASSTQGNTEAFF. The variable domain in full, with the rest retrieved from reference TRBV7-3 and TRBJ1-1, is GAGVSQTPSNKVTEKGKYVELRCDPISGHTALYWYRQSLGQGPEFLIYFQGTGAADDSGLPNDRFFAVRPEGSVSTLKIQRTERGDSAVYLCASSTQGNTEAFFGQGTRLTVV.

The chain is built from TRBV5-4 and TRBJ1-5; 8 nucleotides match TRBD1. After removal of 4 bases from V and 5 bases from J, the junction contained 5 bases not matched to a gene. Germline CDR1 is SGHNT and CDR2 is YYREEE (reference sequence). The CDR3 sequence is 14 residues long. The CDR3 sequence: CASSDGQGHQPQHF. The CDR3 DNA is TGTGCCAGCAGCGATGGACAGGGCCATCAGCCCCAGCATTTT. Supplemented by reference TRBV5-4 and TRBJ1-5, the full variable domain reads ETGVTQSPTHLIKTRGQQVTLRCSSQSGHNTVSWYQQALGQGPQFIFQYYREEENGRGNFPPRFSGLQFPNYSSELNVNALELDDSALYLCASSDGQGHQPQHFGDGTRLSIL.

The rearrangement uses TRBV30 and TRBJ1-4; TRBD1 is a possible D gene (5 bases). The V and J ends lost 2 bases and 2 bases respectively, with 9 bases between them. CDR3 size: 14 residues. Per the germline V gene, CDR1 is GTSNPN and CDR2 is SVGIG (reference sequence). The CDR3 is CAWSIQGTNEKLFF. CDR3 in DNA: TGTGCCTGGAGTATCCAGGGTACTAATGAAAAACTGTTTTTT.

In its sample, this clone was seen once. V is TRBV5-1 and J is TRBJ1-1; D ambiguous. V lost 2 bases to trimming and J lost 4 bases, with 12 bases between them. Germline lookup yields CDR1 SGHRS and CDR2 YFSETQ. CDR3 length equals 14 residues. CDR3: CASSFEGIGTEAFF. The CDR3 nucleotides are TGCGCCAGCAGCTTTGAGGGAATAGGCACTGAAGCTTTCTTT.

The chain has TRBV10-1 and TRBJ2-5; D remains ambiguous. Trimming cost V 4 bases and J 3 bases, with 12 bases left between them. The CDR3 length is 14 residues. Germline-derived CDR1 and CDR2 are WNHNN and SYGVQD (reference sequence). As DNA, the CDR3 is TGCGCCAGCAGTGGGCGGCGGCTGGAAGAGACCCAGTACTTC. Translating it yields CASSGRRLEETQYF.

This rearrangement joins TRBV7-8 to TRBJ2-2; the match to TRBD2 covers 13 bases. Trimming cost V 2 bases and J 5 bases; bases outside gene matches: 5. The CDR3 length is 17 residues. Per the germline V gene, CDR1 is SGHVS and CDR2 is FQNEAQ. The CDR3 bases are TGTGCCAGCAGCTTAACTAGCGGGGGGGTACAGACCGGGGAGCTGTTTTTT. Residues: CASSLTSGGVQTGELFF.

The chain recombines TRBV7-9 with TRBJ1-5, with 7 bases that match TRBD1. Germline-derived CDR1 and CDR2 are SEHNR and FQNEAQ (reference sequence). The CDR3 has 15 residues. J gave up 2 bases and V 5 bases, and 6 bases lay outside the gene matches. This chain's CDR3 is CASSPDRVGNQPQHF. The DNA for the CDR3 is TGTGCCAGCAGCCCCGACAGGGTCGGCAATCAGCCCCAGCATTTT.